These 24 T cell receptor beta chains were all obtained from the same sample, sequenced in a study of beta chain features in type 1 diabetes. Expressed TCRB transcripts were sequenced, since all the RNA that had been isolated was reverse transcribed. Here immunoSEQ multiplex PCR was the method, and the copy in TCRdb shows in-frame clones only, minus some. Here the sample spans approximately 340,000 clones, around 15% being singletons. Material for sequencing was naive CD4+ T cells from blood. The receptor set was obtained from a woman under 30 in good health.

For this clone: The sample contains more than one DNA sequence encoding this CDR3. The chain carries TRBV30 and TRBJ2-1, with a possible D match to TRBD2 (5 bases). V lost 5 bases and J 0 bases, leaving 11 bases between the germline ends. CDR3 length: 14 amino acids. The germline CDR1 and CDR2 sequences are GTSNPN and SVGIG (reference sequence). The CDR3 reads CAWSRGSSYNEQFF. Written as DNA, the CDR3 is TGTGCCTGGTCTCGGGGTAGCTCCTACAATGAGCAGTTCTTC.

This clone was counted only a few times. The rearrangement uses TRBV29-1 and TRBJ2-2; the match to TRBD2 covers 13 bases. CDR3 length: 16 residues. Looked up from germline, CDR1 is SQVTM and CDR2 is ANQGSEA. Trimming cost V 7 bases and J 6 bases; bases outside gene matches: 11. The CDR3, as DNA: TGCAGCGCTAGGCCGGGACTAGCGGGATTATCCGGGGAGCTGTTTTTT. Translating gives CSARPGLAGLSGELFF.

This clone was detected once. The chain combines TRBV30 with TRBJ2-7, with TRBD1 identical over 8 bases. V gave up 6 bases and J gave up 3 bases; unmatched junction bases: 10. CDR3 size: 14 residues. Looked up from germline, CDR1 is GTSNPN and CDR2 is SVGIG (reference sequence). CDR3 in amino acids: CACLTGGSVYEQYF. In DNA form, the CDR3 reads TGTGCCTGCCTTACAGGGGGTTCAGTCTACGAGCAGTACTTC.

The sample holds a few counts of this clone. CDR3 nucleotide sequence: TGTGCCTGGAGTAGCTACGGGACAGGCCCCTACGAGCAGTACTTC. It yields the protein CAWSSYGTGPYEQYF. The V gene is TRBV30, the J gene TRBJ2-7; 8 positions match TRBD1. V lost 2 bases, J lost 2 bases, and 8 bases stayed unmatched. The germline V gene has CDR1 GTSNPN and CDR2 SVGIG (reference sequence). The CDR3 length is 15 residues.

This clone was picked up a small number of times. The chain uses TRBV29-1 and TRBJ2-1; the match to TRBD2 covers 13 bases. The ends lost 6 bases at V and 2 bases at J; junction bases unmatched: 7. The length of the CDR3 is 16 residues. Germline loops: CDR1 SQVTM, CDR2 ANQGSEA. The CDR3: CSVSGTSGTAYNEQFF. The CDR3 DNA follows: TGCAGCGTGAGCGGGACTAGCGGGACCGCCTACAATGAGCAGTTCTTC.

The J gene is TRBJ1-3, the V gene TRBV5-1; 7 bases fit TRBD1. V lost 0 bases and J lost 2; bases outside the gene matches: 2. CDR3 length: 15 residues. The germline V gene encodes CDR1 SGHRS and CDR2 YFSETQ. CDR3 DNA: TGCGCCAGCAGCTTGGAACAGGGGCCTGGAAACACCATATATTTT. Amino acid sequence: CASSLEQGPGNTIYF.

The table lists this clone with a few counts. The gene calls are TRBV9 and TRBJ2-5; TRBD2 matches at 9 bases. CDR1 and CDR2 from the germline V gene are SGDLS and YYNGEE. This CDR3 region has 15 residues. V gave up 0 bases and J gave up 5 bases; unmatched junction bases: 5. The CDR3 is CASSVVGGRGETQYF. CDR3 bases: TGTGCCAGCAGCGTAGTGGGCGGGAGGGGTGAGACCCAGTACTTC.

The V and J genes are TRBV18 and TRBJ2-1; 8 bases are shared with TRBD2. CDR3 length: 17 residues. J was trimmed by 2 bases and V by 3 bases; bases with no gene match: 9. Per germline, CDR1 KGHSH and CDR2 LQKENI. Here the CDR3 DNA reads TGTGCCAGCTCACCCCCGACTAGCGCCTTAACCTACAATGAGCAGTTCTTC. This sequence encodes CASSPPTSALTYNEQFF.

This clone was found a few times. This sequence joins TRBV30 and TRBJ2-3; D may be TRBD2 (5 bases). The CDR3 length is 12 residues. Germline-derived CDR1 and CDR2 are GTSNPN and SVGIG (reference sequence). V lost 0 bases and J 11 bases, leaving 12 bases between the germline ends. In nucleotides, the CDR3 is TGTGCCTGGAGTGTACAAAGGGAGTTGCAGTATTTT. Its translation is CAWSVQRELQYF. Based on the CDR3 plus reference TRBV30 and TRBJ2-3, the full variable domain is SQTIHQWPATLVQPVGSPLSLECTVEGTSNPNLYWYRQAAGRGLQLLFYSVGIGQISSEVPQNLSASRPQDRQFILSSKKLLLSDSGFYLCAWSVQRELQYFGPGTRLTVL.

The chain is built from TRBV29-1 and TRBJ2-3, with TRBD2 matching 9 bases. There are 13 residues in the CDR3. J gave up 3 bases and V 8 bases, and 6 bases lay outside the gene matches. Germline V gene data show CDR1 as SQVTM and CDR2 as ANQGSEA. CDR3 residues: CSLRLAVTDTQYF. CDR3 DNA: TGCAGCTTGCGACTAGCGGTAACAGATACGCAGTATTTT.

The chain recombines TRBV4-3 with TRBJ2-7, with D perhaps TRBD2 (6 bases). Between the trimmed V and J ends, which lost 0 bases and 2 bases, there was a span of 14 bases. The CDR3 is made up of 16 amino acids. Germline loops: CDR1 LGHNA, CDR2 YSLEER. The CDR3 region has the DNA TGCGCCAGCAGCCAAGATTCAGGAGGGACCACCTACGAGCAGTACTTC. Translation: CASSQDSGGTTYEQYF.

The chain links TRBV29-1 to TRBJ1-2, with 7 bases fitting TRBD1. The germline gives CDR1 SQVTM, CDR2 ANQGSEA. V trimming: 7 bases; J trimming: 6 bases; junction bases outside the gene matches: 8. CDR3 length: 12 amino acids. The CDR3 nucleotides read TGCAGCGCGGTAAGGGGGCGAAATGGCTACACCTTC. Its protein product is CSAVRGRNGYTF. The full variable domain, with the rest looked up from reference TRBV29-1 and TRBJ1-2, is SAVISQKPSRDICQRGTSLTIQCQVDSQVTMMFWYRQQPGQSLTLIATANQGSEATYESGFVIDKFPISRPNLTFSTLTVSNMSPEDSSIYLCSAVRGRNGYTFGSGTRLTVV.

This clone has only a few counts. The chain recombines TRBV25-1 with TRBJ2-1, with 10 bases lining up with TRBD1. J gave up 2 bases and V 3 bases, and 4 bases lay outside the gene matches. Germline V lookup: CDR1 MGHDK, CDR2 SYGVNS. CDR3 length equals 16 residues. CDR3 sequence reads: CASSETGTGAYNEQFF. The CDR3 DNA sequence: TGTGCCAGCAGTGAGACCGGGACAGGGGCCTACAATGAGCAGTTCTTC.

This clone was counted only a few times. V usage is TRBV6-6 and J usage is TRBJ1-5; D might be TRBD1 (5 bases). Trimming took off 7 bases at V and 2 bases at J, with 15 bases between the two ends. The CDR3 extends over 15 amino acids. The germline CDR1 and CDR2 sequences are MNHNY and SVGAGI (reference sequence). This chain's CDR3 is CASTTGVLGNQPQHF. As DNA, the CDR3 is TGTGCCAGCACCACGGGGGTATTGGGCAATCAGCCCCAGCATTTT.

The chain links TRBV25-1 to TRBJ2-1, with D tentatively TRBD1 (5 bases). The CDR3 length is 13 residues. The V gene's germline CDR1 is MGHDK and CDR2 SYGVNS. V lost 6 bases to trimming and J lost 6 bases, with 12 bases between them. The CDR3 is CASRVDRFNEQFF. The DNA of the CDR3 is TGTGCCAGCAGAGTCGACAGATTCAATGAGCAGTTCTTC.

This clone has a handful of counts. The chain joins TRBV9 to TRBJ2-1; 9 positions agree with TRBD2. The ends lost 3 bases at V and 8 bases at J; junction bases unmatched: 12. This CDR3 spans 16 amino acids. Germline CDR1 is SGDLS and CDR2 is YYNGEE. The CDR3 region is CASSAYSGRTIDEQFF. The CDR3 DNA reads as TGTGCCAGCAGCGCATATAGCGGGAGAACCATCGATGAGCAGTTCTTC.

This chain joins TRBV6-1 and TRBJ2-7, with 12 bases matching TRBD2. V lost 5 bases and J lost 3; bases outside the gene matches: 5. There are 15 residues in the CDR3. Per the germline V gene, CDR1 is MNHNS and CDR2 is SASEGT. The CDR3: CASSTRLAGDYEQYF. The CDR3 coding sequence is TGTGCCAGCAGTACAAGACTAGCGGGAGACTACGAGCAGTACTTC.

The chain employs TRBV29-1 and TRBJ2-1; D is perhaps TRBD2 (5 bases). The germline V and J ends were trimmed by 5 bases and 8 bases, with 19 bases remaining between them. The germline CDR1 and CDR2 sequences are SQVTM and ANQGSEA. The length of the CDR3 is 14 residues. The CDR3 loop reads CSVSSEVPGDEQFF. Here the CDR3 DNA reads TGCAGCGTTAGTTCGGAGGTCCCAGGTGATGAGCAGTTCTTC.

This clone was seen only a few times. The V gene is TRBV4-3, the J gene TRBJ1-2; D unresolved. This CDR3 has 11 amino acids. Per germline, CDR1 LGHNA and CDR2 YSLEER. V lost 1 base and J lost 11, with 8 bases in between. The CDR3 DNA sequence: TGCGCCAGCAGCCAAGTACAGTCTTACACCTTC. Translated, it gives CASSQVQSYTF.

This clone was seen only a few times. The chain has TRBV9 and TRBJ1-5; D gene uncertain. The CDR3 loop spans 14 amino acids. Germline V gene data show CDR1 as SGDLS and CDR2 as YYNGEE. With 4 bases removed from V and 5 bases from J, the gap between germline ends came to 13 bases. CDR3 in DNA: TGTGCCAGCAGCCCCCGCGAGAGCCATCAGCCCCAGCATTTT. It codes for CASSPRESHQPQHF.

The rearrangement joins TRBV6-4 to TRBJ1-1; the match to TRBD1 covers 9 bases. V lost 0 bases, J lost 2 bases, and 1 base stayed unmatched. The V gene's germline CDR1 is MRHNA and CDR2 SNTAGT. The CDR3 totals 15 residues. CDR3 region: CASSDSTGGNTEAFF. CDR3 nucleotides: TGTGCCAGCAGTGACTCGACAGGGGGAAACACTGAAGCTTTCTTT.

This clone was found a few times. The chain has TRBV9 and TRBJ2-5; 8 bases agree with TRBD1. The CDR3 is made up of 14 amino acids. V dropped 3 bases and J dropped 3; count of bases not matched to a gene: 4. In germline, CDR1 is SGDLS, CDR2 YYNGEE. CDR3 bases: TGTGCCAGCAGCGCTAGACAGGGGAAAGAGACCCAGTACTTC. This sequence encodes CASSARQGKETQYF.

The chain links TRBV9 to TRBJ2-1; perhaps TRBD1 as D (5 bases). Trimming removed 7 bases from V and 5 bases from J, with 16 bases in between. Germline V lookup: CDR1 SGDLS, CDR2 YYNGEE. The CDR3 length is 14 residues. DNA of the CDR3: TGTGCCAGCGGCATGCAGGGTGTCAACAATGAGCAGTTCTTC. Its translation: CASGMQGVNNEQFF. Using reference TRBV9 and TRBJ2-1 for the parts outside the CDR3, the full variable domain is DSGVTQTPKHLITATGQRVTLRCSPRSGDLSVYWYQQSLDQGLQFLIQYYNGEERAKGNILERFSAQQFPDLHSELNLSSLELGDSALYFCASGMQGVNNEQFFGPGTRLTVL.

In this sample, this clone turned up a few times. This chain's CDR3 is CSVGSGHTNEQYF. The CDR3 bases are TGCAGCGTTGGATCGGGACATACCAACGAGCAGTACTTC. The genes are TRBV29-1 and TRBJ2-7; D is possibly TRBD1 (6 bases). Deletions cut 4 bases from V and 5 bases from J, with 15 bases between. The CDR3 has 13 amino acids. CDR1 SQVTM and CDR2 ANQGSEA come from the germline V gene.